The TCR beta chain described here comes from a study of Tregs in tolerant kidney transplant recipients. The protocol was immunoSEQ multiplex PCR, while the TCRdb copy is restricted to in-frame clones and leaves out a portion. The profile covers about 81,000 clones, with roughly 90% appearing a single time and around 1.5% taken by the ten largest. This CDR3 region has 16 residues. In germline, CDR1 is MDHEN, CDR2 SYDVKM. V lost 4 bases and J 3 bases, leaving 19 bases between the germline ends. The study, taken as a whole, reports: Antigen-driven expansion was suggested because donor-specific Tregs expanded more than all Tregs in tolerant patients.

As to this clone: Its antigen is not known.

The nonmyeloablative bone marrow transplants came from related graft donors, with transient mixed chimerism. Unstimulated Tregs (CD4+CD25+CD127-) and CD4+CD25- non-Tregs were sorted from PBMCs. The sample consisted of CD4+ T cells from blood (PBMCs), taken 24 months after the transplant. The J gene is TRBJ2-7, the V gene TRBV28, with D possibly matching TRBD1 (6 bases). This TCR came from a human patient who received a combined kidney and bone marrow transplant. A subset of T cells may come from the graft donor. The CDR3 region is CASSSELWQGNYEQYF. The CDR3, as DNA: TGTGCCAGCAGTTCCGAGTTGTGGCAGGGGAACTACGAGCAGTACTTC.